This entry lists 11 T cell receptor beta chains sequenced from one sample in a study of blood T cell repertoires in COVID-19. The data were produced by immunoSEQ multiplex PCR, yet TCRdb's version contains in-frame clones alone and is incomplete. The sample has a few hundred thousand clones, 89% seen once; the top ten hold roughly 1.2%. The specimen sequenced was peripheral blood. The receptor set was obtained from a man aged 40-49 years with acute or convalescent COVID-19.

The sample holds many counts of this clone. CDR3 sequence reads: CASSLETGTSFGQETQYF. CDR3 in DNA: TGCGCCAGCAGCTTGGAAACCGGGACTAGCTTTGGACAAGAGACCCAGTACTTC. This chain uses TRBV5-1 with TRBJ2-5, with 9 bases matching TRBD2. CDR3 length equals 18 residues. Trimming removed 0 bases from V and 2 bases from J; junction bases left unmatched: 11. Germline V gives CDR1 SGHRS, CDR2 YFSETQ.

The CDR3 nucleotides read TGTGCCAGCACCGATAACAGGGGAACTGGGGCCAACGTCCTGACTTTC. Amino acid sequence: CASTDNRGTGANVLTF. The chain uses TRBV9 and TRBJ2-6, with TRBD1 matching over 7 bases. Germline V CDR1 and CDR2: SGDLS, YYNGEE. The V gene end was trimmed by 6 bases and the J gene end by 2 bases; junction bases not matched to a gene: 8. This CDR3 is built from 16 residues.

This chain links TRBV14 with TRBJ2-7, with 7 bases aligning to TRBD1. This CDR3 is 14 amino acids long. Germline loops: CDR1 SGHDN, CDR2 FVKESK. Trimming removed 2 bases from V and 6 bases from J; junction bases left unmatched: 7. CDR3 loop: CASSQRLQGSEQYF. The CDR3 region has the DNA TGTGCCAGCAGCCAAAGATTACAGGGGTCCGAGCAGTACTTC. Full variable domain (remainder filled in from reference TRBV14 and TRBJ2-7): EAGVTQFPSHSVIEKGQTVTLRCDPISGHDNLYWYRRVMGKEIKFLLHFVKESKQDESGMPNNRFLAERTGGTYSTLKVQPAELEDSGVYFCASSQRLQGSEQYFGPGTRLTVT.

The rearrangement uses TRBV13 and TRBJ2-1, with 9 bases fitting TRBD2. CDR1 is PRHDT, CDR2 FYEKMQ, per germline (reference sequence). CDR3 length equals 13 residues. Trimming at V came to 6 bases and at J to 7 bases, leaving 4 bases not matched to a gene. The DNA of the CDR3 is TGTGCCAGCAGTGGACTAGCGAGAAATGAGCAGTTCTTC. Translated: CASSGLARNEQFF.

The rearrangement links TRBV5-4 to TRBJ1-1; 8 nucleotides align to TRBD1. The CDR3 extends over 14 amino acids. The junction had 6 bases not matched to a gene; V was cut back by 4 bases and J by 4 bases. Germline V gene lookup returns CDR1 SGHNT and CDR2 YYREEE (reference sequence). CDR3 amino acids: CASSPGQGSTEAFF. The CDR3 bases are TGTGCCAGCAGCCCCGGACAGGGTAGCACTGAAGCTTTCTTT. Based on the CDR3 plus reference TRBV5-4 and TRBJ1-1, the full variable domain is ETGVTQSPTHLIKTRGQQVTLRCSSQSGHNTVSWYQQALGQGPQFIFQYYREEENGRGNFPPRFSGLQFPNYSSELNVNALELDDSALYLCASSPGQGSTEAFFGQGTRLTVV.

The gene calls are TRBV11-1 and TRBJ2-7, with 7 bases that match TRBD1. CDR1 is SGHAT and CDR2 is FQDESV in the germline V gene (reference sequence). J lost 0 bases, V lost 2 bases, and 7 bases had no gene match. This CDR3 spans 16 amino acids. The CDR3 loop is CASSLRPGQSSYEQYF. DNA for the CDR3: TGTGCCAGCAGCTTACGGCCGGGACAGAGCTCCTACGAGCAGTACTTC.

The chain is built from TRBV27 and TRBJ1-5, with a possible D match to TRBD1 (5 bases). Germline loops: CDR1 MNHEY, CDR2 SMNVEV (reference sequence). The CDR3 consists of 16 residues. V was shortened by 3 bases and J by 1 base, with 13 bases between the two germline ends. The CDR3 loop reads CASSLKYGGSNQPQHF. In DNA form, the CDR3 reads TGTGCCAGCAGTTTGAAATATGGGGGGAGCAATCAGCCCCAGCATTTT.

The rearrangement uses TRBV4-1 and TRBJ2-5, with TRBD2 matching over 11 bases. The trim removed 6 bases at V and 9 bases at J, leaving 9 bases unmatched. The CDR3 is made up of 14 amino acids. Per the germline V gene, CDR1 is MGHRA and CDR2 is YSYEKL. The CDR3: CASRDYSGRAAQYF. As DNA, the CDR3 is TGCGCCAGCAGGGACTATAGCGGGAGGGCGGCCCAGTACTTC.

This clone was found a few times. This chain joins TRBV19 and TRBJ1-4; the match to TRBD1 covers 8 bases. Trimming took 3 bases from V and 6 from J; bases not matched to a gene: 3. The CDR3 contains 14 residues. Germline CDR1 reads LNHDA; CDR2 reads SQIVND (reference sequence). The CDR3 is CASSISGQDEKLFF. The CDR3 DNA follows: TGTGCCAGTAGTATTTCGGGACAGGATGAAAAACTGTTTTTT.

The chain combines TRBV12-3 or TRBV12-4 with TRBJ1-2, with 8 bases matching TRBD1. The CDR3 consists of 13 residues. V shed 5 bases and J 6 bases; nucleotides not matched to a gene: 5. In DNA form, the CDR3 reads TGTGCCAGCAGTGTGACAGGGGATAATGGCTACACCTTC. This translates into CASSVTGDNGYTF.

The rearrangement joins TRBV14 to TRBJ2-5; the match to TRBD2 covers 8 bases. Germline values: CDR1 SGHDN, CDR2 FVKESK. Trimming at V came to 0 bases and at J to 6 bases, leaving 12 bases not matched to a gene. The CDR3 totals 17 residues. The DNA of the CDR3 is TGTGCCAGCAGCCAAGATCGTTGGACCGGGAGGGTGAAGACCCAGTACTTC. It translates to CASSQDRWTGRVKTQYF.